This T cell receptor (beta chain) was retrieved from a study of T cell repertoires in cytomegalovirus infection. As to this clonotype: The antigen is undetermined.

Study findings and constraints: Of the TCR beta families, the public ones yielded a cumulative frequency that identified carriers of CMV plus the relevant HLA.

V dropped 0 bases and J dropped 7 bases, with 15 bases sitting between them. The germline CDR1 and CDR2 sequences are MNHNS and SASEGT. The CDR3 spans 15 residues. TCRdb ran MiXCR on the reads and lists one entry per CDR3 protein. Here the sample spans approximately 700,000 distinct CDR3 sequences, roughly 36% being singletons. This TCR was recovered from a human donor in good health (CMV status not recorded). Some clones in this sample may be carry-over from other donors' samples. The specimen was PBMCs. V gene TRBV6-1 combines with J gene TRBJ1-1; weak D call: TRBD1 (6 bases). The CDR3 loop reads CASSEAGQPYYEAFF. The CDR3 DNA is TGTGCCAGCAGTGAAGCTGGACAGCCCTACTATGAAGCTTTCTTT.